Reported below is one TCR beta chain. Methods used by the authors: Estimates of nucleated cell counts were drawn from the amplification of reference gene primers. The repertoire was sequenced with immunoSEQ multiplex PCR; TCRdb's copy has only in-frame clones and lacks some. That table gives V, J and clone size, and the DNA gave D and trimming. The table records about 150,000 clones, around 84% of them present only once. V gave up 7 bases and J gave up 2 bases; unmatched junction bases: 8. Germline V gene data show CDR1 as SGHAT and CDR2 as FQNNGV. The CDR3 has 15 residues. The record originates from a study of blood T cell repertoires in COVID-19.

The receptor was isolated from a human donor with acute or convalescent COVID-19. The donor label of this sample is uncertain. The gene calls are TRBV11-2 and TRBJ2-1; 7 positions agree with TRBD2. Sequencing was done on a sample of peripheral blood. CDR3 in amino acids: CASTAGATPYNEQFF. The CDR3 nucleotides are TGTGCCAGCACGGCGGGAGCTACTCCCTACAATGAGCAGTTCTTC.